The 28 T cell receptor beta chains given below trace back to one sample, sequenced in a study of spatial heterogeneity in lung cancer. TCRdb processed the 5' RACE reads anew with MiXCR; each CDR3 protein has one entry. The table records tens of thousands of distinct CDR3 sequences, roughly 12% of them present only once. Sample time point: sample taken at primary tumor resection. Sequencing covered unsorted whole RNA taken from tumor, nontumor lung or frozen PBMC. Sequences were derived from PBMCs, sampled at surgery. These receptor sequences come from a male donor with early-stage non-small cell lung cancer.

This chain links TRBV19 with TRBJ1-1, with a possible D match to TRBD1 (5 bases). V was trimmed by 7 bases and J by 3 bases, leaving 15 bases between them. Germline CDR1 reads LNHDA; CDR2 reads SQIVND (reference sequence). This CDR3 is built from 14 residues. The CDR3 DNA is TGTGCCAGTAATGTCGGGGGAGGTTACACTGAAGCTTTCTTT. Its translation: CASNVGGGYTEAFF.

This clonotype was observed many times. The rearrangement joins TRBV12-3 or TRBV12-4 to TRBJ1-2; D is ambiguous. This CDR3 has 14 amino acids. Trimming removed 9 bases at V and 1 base at J, with 15 bases between. Here the CDR3 reads CASRGRALNYGYTF. The CDR3 region has the DNA TGTGCCAGTCGAGGACGGGCCCTTAACTATGGCTACACCTTC.

The chain employs TRBV3-1 and TRBJ1-2; D not certain. V lost 0 bases to trimming and J lost 7 bases, with 12 bases between them. This CDR3 is 14 amino acids long. Germline CDR1 reads LGHDT; CDR2 reads YNNKEL (reference sequence). This CDR3 is CASSQDGRVSGYTF. CDR3 DNA sequence: TGTGCCAGCAGCCAAGATGGAAGGGTCAGTGGCTACACCTTC.

The table lists this clonotype with a few counts. V gene TRBV12-3 or TRBV12-4 combines with J gene TRBJ2-4, with D uncertain. With 5 bases removed from V and 12 bases from J, the gap between germline ends came to 14 bases. This CDR3 is built from 12 residues. Here the CDR3 reads CASSGPGLDQYF. The CDR3 DNA follows: TGTGCCAGCAGTGGCCCCGGGCTGGATCAGTACTTC.

The V gene is TRBV6-2 or TRBV6-3, the J gene TRBJ2-7; D unclear. Germline V gene lookup returns CDR1 MNHEY and CDR2 SVGEGT. Trimming took off 6 bases at V and 4 bases at J, with 7 bases between the two ends. This CDR3 has 11 residues. The CDR3 bases are TGTGCCAGCAGCCTGATTTACGAGCAGTACTTC. Translation: CASSLIYEQYF.

V gene TRBV2 combines with J gene TRBJ1-1, with TRBD1 identical over 7 bases. CDR3 size: 11 residues. V was pared by 10 bases and J by 4 bases, with 3 bases of the junction left unmatched. Germline assignment: CDR1 SNHLY and CDR2 FYNNEI. CDR3 DNA: TGTGCCATCCAGGGGGGCACTGAAGCTTTCTTT. Translation: CAIQGGTEAFF.

This clonotype was detected only a few times. The J gene is TRBJ2-5, the V gene TRBV7-9; 8 nucleotides align to TRBD1. This CDR3 contains 14 residues. With 5 bases clipped from V and 1 base from J, the junction kept 3 bases outside the gene matches. Germline values: CDR1 SEHNR, CDR2 FQNEAQ (reference sequence). The CDR3 sequence is CASSRGQGQETQYF. The CDR3 DNA sequence: TGTGCCAGCAGCAGAGGACAGGGCCAAGAGACCCAGTACTTC.

The rearrangement links TRBV29-1 to TRBJ1-5; 8 nucleotides line up with TRBD1. The CDR3 has 15 residues. V lost 6 bases to trimming and J lost 1 base; unmatched junction nucleotides: 8. Germline V gene data show CDR1 as SQVTM and CDR2 as ANQGSEA. CDR3 protein: CSVGSGTGSNQPQHF. In DNA form, the CDR3 reads TGCAGCGTGGGGTCCGGGACAGGCAGCAATCAGCCCCAGCATTTT.

This clonotype occurred a few times. V gene TRBV20-1 combines with J gene TRBJ2-2, with D perhaps TRBD1 (5 bases). CDR1 is DFQATT, CDR2 SNEGSKA, per germline (reference sequence). This CDR3 has 14 residues. Trimming removed 2 bases at V and 1 base at J, with 8 bases between. The CDR3 DNA reads as TGCAGTGCTAGAAGTCAGGGGAACACCGGGGAGCTGTTTTTT. Amino acid sequence: CSARSQGNTGELFF.

This clonotype was observed a handful of times. The chain combines TRBV2 with TRBJ1-4, with TRBD1 matching 9 bases. The length of the CDR3 is 15 residues. The V gene end was trimmed by 5 bases and the J gene end by 5 bases; junction bases not matched to a gene: 6. CDR1 SNHLY and CDR2 FYNNEI come from the germline V gene. CDR3 loop: CASSFRDRENEKLFF. The DNA of the CDR3 is TGTGCCAGCAGTTTCCGGGACAGGGAGAATGAAAAACTGTTTTTT.

This clonotype has at least ten counts. CDR3 loop: CASSPGLSEAFF. CDR3 DNA sequence: TGTGCCAGCAGTCCGGGGCTGTCTGAAGCTTTCTTT. The J gene is TRBJ1-1, the V gene TRBV2, with D perhaps TRBD1 (5 bases). The germline gives CDR1 SNHLY, CDR2 FYNNEI. The length of the CDR3 is 12 residues. The V gene lost 5 bases and the J gene lost 6 bases, with 10 bases spanning the gap.

V is TRBV20-1 and J is TRBJ1-5; D uncertain. The length of the CDR3 is 13 residues. Trimming left V 1 base short and J 3 bases short, with 7 bases between. Germline V CDR1 and CDR2: DFQATT, SNEGSKA (reference sequence). The CDR3 loop is CSARAGYNQPQHF. The CDR3 bases are TGCAGTGCTAGAGCGGGATACAATCAGCCCCAGCATTTT.

The chain has TRBV29-1 and TRBJ1-1; unclear D gene. V dropped 1 base and J dropped 0 bases, with 9 bases sitting between them. CDR1 is SQVTM and CDR2 is ANQGSEA in the germline V gene. The CDR3 spans 14 residues. In DNA, the CDR3 is TGCAGCGTTGAAGGTCAGGACCTGAACACTGAAGCTTTCTTT. This encodes CSVEGQDLNTEAFF.

CDR3 DNA sequence: TGCGCCAGCAGAGCCCTTTCGCCTGGGACAGGGAGCCTCAACCATCTTTTCACAGATACGCAGTATTTT. It encodes CASRALSPGTGSLNHLFTDTQYF. The chain recombines TRBV5-1 with TRBJ2-3; TRBD1 matches at 9 bases. The CDR3 totals 23 residues. V shed 5 bases, J shed 2 bases, and the junction held 30 bases outside the gene matches. CDR1 is SGHRS, CDR2 YFSETQ, per germline.

V is TRBV7-9 and J is TRBJ2-7; D is undetermined. The germline V gene has CDR1 SEHNR and CDR2 FQNEAQ (reference sequence). Trimming left V 5 bases short and J 3 bases short, with 8 bases between. This CDR3 region has 12 residues. In DNA form, the CDR3 reads TGTGCCAGCAGCATTTGGGACTACGAGCAGTACTTC. Encoded protein: CASSIWDYEQYF.

The rearrangement uses TRBV29-1 and TRBJ2-7; D may correspond to TRBD1 or TRBD2 (6 bases each). V shed 0 bases and J shed 4 bases, with 16 bases lying between them. Germline CDR1 is SQVTM and CDR2 is ANQGSEA. The length of the CDR3 is 15 residues. The CDR3 DNA follows: TGCAGCGTTGAAGATCGCGGGACAATTGAATACGAGCAGTACTTC. Residues: CSVEDRGTIEYEQYF.

This clonotype was counted a few times. The chain couples TRBV29-1 to TRBJ2-3; D unresolved. Germline assignment: CDR1 SQVTM and CDR2 ANQGSEA. V lost 6 bases and J 6 bases, leaving 7 bases between the germline ends. The CDR3 contains 10 residues. The CDR3 region is CSVGEDTQYF. The DNA of the CDR3 is TGCAGCGTAGGAGAGGATACGCAGTATTTT.

This clonotype was seen only a few times. This chain connects TRBV7-9 to TRBJ2-7, with no clear D. The CDR3 sequence is 13 residues long. Germline-derived CDR1 and CDR2 are SEHNR and FQNEAQ (reference sequence). V shed 6 bases and J shed 5 bases, with 14 bases lying between them. The CDR3 spells CASSPAGWHEQYF. The CDR3 nucleotides read TGTGCCAGCAGTCCAGCAGGTTGGCACGAGCAGTACTTC.

This clonotype showed up many times. This chain joins TRBV30 and TRBJ1-1; D not resolved. From germline, CDR1 is GTSNPN and CDR2 SVGIG (reference sequence). The germline V and J ends were trimmed by 7 bases and 0 bases, with 12 bases remaining between them. The CDR3 spans 13 residues. Here the CDR3 DNA reads TGTGCCTCGGCGTGGAGAGTGAACACTGAAGCTTTCTTT. This sequence encodes CASAWRVNTEAFF.

This clonotype has at least ten counts. The chain couples TRBV29-1 to TRBJ1-1; TRBD1 matches 7 bases. This CDR3 contains 13 residues. Germline V lookup: CDR1 SQVTM, CDR2 ANQGSEA. Trimming removed 7 bases from V and 5 bases from J; junction bases left unmatched: 10. CDR3 coding DNA: TGCAGCGGAGATCAGGGGGGTGGGACTGAAGCTTTCTTT. Translation: CSGDQGGGTEAFF.

This chain uses TRBV15 with TRBJ2-1; D not certain. Germline V CDR1 and CDR2: LNHNV, YYDKDF (reference sequence). The V end lost 2 bases, the J end lost 9 bases, and 8 bases lay between the germline ends. The CDR3 totals 12 residues. CDR3: CATSRSKSEQFF. Here the CDR3 DNA reads TGTGCCACCAGCAGATCTAAGAGTGAGCAGTTCTTC.

This clonotype came up many times. The chain recombines TRBV30 with TRBJ1-5; D is possibly TRBD1 (5 bases). The CDR3 spans 12 residues. Germline CDR1 reads GTSNPN; CDR2 reads SVGIG (reference sequence). V was trimmed by 6 bases and J by 2 bases, leaving 8 bases between them. The CDR3 is CACGGGNQPQHF. CDR3 nucleotide sequence: TGTGCCTGTGGGGGAGGCAATCAGCCCCAGCATTTT.

The rearrangement links TRBV5-4 to TRBJ2-1; 10 bases align to TRBD2. Germline CDR1 is SGHNT and CDR2 is YYREEE (reference sequence). The junction had 10 bases not matched to a gene; V was cut back by 1 base and J by 6 bases. The CDR3 runs to 17 residues. CDR3 nucleotides: TGTGCCAGCAGCTTGAATACGGCTAGCGGGAGTAGCAATGAGCAGTTCTTC. Translating it yields CASSLNTASGSSNEQFF.

The sample holds many counts of this clonotype. This chain joins TRBV5-1 and TRBJ2-6; D not resolved. Deletions cut 3 bases from V and 6 bases from J, with 4 bases between. The germline V gene encodes CDR1 SGHRS and CDR2 YFSETQ. The CDR3 extends over 12 amino acids. The CDR3 reads CASSSEANVLTF. CDR3 sequence (DNA): TGCGCCAGCAGCTCCGAGGCCAACGTCCTGACTTTC.

This clonotype was detected a few times. The chain carries TRBV12-3 or TRBV12-4 and TRBJ2-5; D is possibly TRBD2 (6 bases). The CDR3 totals 14 residues. V lost 6 bases and J 1 base, leaving 12 bases between the germline ends. CDR3 sequence reads: CASRGTLSQETQYF. The CDR3 DNA is TGTGCCAGCAGAGGGACTCTAAGCCAAGAGACCCAGTACTTC.

The chain employs TRBV30 and TRBJ2-1; the match to TRBD2 covers 10 bases. The CDR3 contains 13 residues. CDR1 is GTSNPN, CDR2 SVGIG, per germline (reference sequence). V was pared by 4 bases and J by 7 bases, with 4 bases of the junction left unmatched. CDR3 region: CAWTAGGPNEQFF. The CDR3 DNA sequence: TGTGCCTGGACAGCGGGGGGGCCGAATGAGCAGTTCTTC. The full variable domain, completed using reference TRBV30 and TRBJ2-1, is SQTIHQWPATLVQPVGSPLSLECTVEGTSNPNLYWYRQAAGRGLQLLFYSVGIGQISSEVPQNLSASRPQDRQFILSSKKLLLSDSGFYLCAWTAGGPNEQFFGPGTRLTVL.

The chain recombines TRBV6-2 or TRBV6-3 with TRBJ1-1; D is uncertain. Germline CDR1 and CDR2: MNHEY and SVGEGT. V gave up 2 bases and J gave up 1 base, with 5 bases separating them. This CDR3 has 13 amino acids. In DNA, the CDR3 is TGTGCCAGCAGTTACCCCCAGAACACTGAAGCTTTCTTT. Its translation: CASSYPQNTEAFF.

The J gene is TRBJ2-7, the V gene TRBV29-1, with 7 bases aligning to TRBD1. The CDR3 consists of 13 residues. With 6 bases clipped from V and 4 bases from J, the junction kept 9 bases outside the gene matches. Germline CDR1 is SQVTM and CDR2 is ANQGSEA. CDR3 bases: TGCAGCGTCTGGACAGGCGAATATTACGAGCAGTACTTC. It specifies CSVWTGEYYEQYF.